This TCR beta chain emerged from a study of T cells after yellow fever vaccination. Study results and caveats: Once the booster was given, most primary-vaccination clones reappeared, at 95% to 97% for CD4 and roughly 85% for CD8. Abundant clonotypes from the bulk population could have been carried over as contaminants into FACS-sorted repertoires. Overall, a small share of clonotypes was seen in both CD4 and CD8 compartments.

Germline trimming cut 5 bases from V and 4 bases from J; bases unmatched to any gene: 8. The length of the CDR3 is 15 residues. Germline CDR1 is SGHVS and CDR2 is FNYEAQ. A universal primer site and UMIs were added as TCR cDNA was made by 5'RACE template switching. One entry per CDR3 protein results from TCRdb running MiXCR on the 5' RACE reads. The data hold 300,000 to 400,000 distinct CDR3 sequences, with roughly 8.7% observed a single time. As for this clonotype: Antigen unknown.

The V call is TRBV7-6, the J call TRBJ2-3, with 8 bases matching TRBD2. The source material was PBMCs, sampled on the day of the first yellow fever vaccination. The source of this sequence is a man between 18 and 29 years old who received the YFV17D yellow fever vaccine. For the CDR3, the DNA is TGTGCCAGCAGCCCGGGGGGGGGCGGGGCAGATACGCAGTATTTT. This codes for CASSPGGGGADTQYF.